Listed below are T cell receptor beta chains from one sample, sequenced in a study of CXCR3-negative and CXCR3-positive naive CD8 T cells. TCRdb re-called the 5' RACE reads; one entry per CDR3 protein, DNA not given. The sample data list approximately 5,800 distinct CDR3 sequences. Sample: naive CXCR3+ CD8+ T cells from blood. The receptor source for this set is a human donor in good health. Some clones in this sample may be carry-over from other donors' samples. Both conserved end residues are part of each CDR3. Clone size, where shown, is once, few, many, or a class for clones that have expanded.

V	size	J	CDR3
TRBV7-7	.	TRBJ2-1	CASSLGTNLYNEQFF
TRBV29-1	.	TRBJ1-2	CSVDPGENYGYTF
TRBV23-1	.	TRBJ2-7	CASSLKWRIGHSFPLSSYEQYF
TRBV29-1	.	TRBJ1-3	CSVETWAGTPSSGNTIYF
TRBV29-1	medium-sized	TRBJ1-2	CSVWTTKANYGYTF
TRBV28	medium-sized	TRBJ2-1	CASSPYNRNEQFF
TRBV29-1	.	TRBJ1-4	CSVRTGENEKLFF
TRBV4-2	.	TRBJ2-3	CASSHETSGVLTDTQYF
TRBV7-3	.	TRBJ2-1	CASSLNSGGPRYEQFF
TRBV15	.	TRBJ1-2	CATSSLMVDNYGYTF
TRBV4-3	medium-sized	TRBJ2-1	CASSLSGGYNEQFF
TRBV7-3	.	TRBJ2-5	CASSSHQGLGETQYF
TRBV2	medium-sized	TRBJ2-2	CASDWTGELFF
TRBV6-2/TRBV6-3	.	TRBJ2-1	CASTLAGAGNEQFF
TRBV6-2/TRBV6-3	.	TRBJ2-7	CASSLDIYEQYF
TRBV9	.	TRBJ1-1	CASSPLGRGMNTEAFF
TRBV3-1	medium-sized	TRBJ2-1	CASSQWGAGEQFF
TRBV7-8	medium-sized	TRBJ2-5	CASSRTGGSVETQYF
TRBV20-1	.	TRBJ2-7	CSAAGTNSYEQYF
TRBV12-3/TRBV12-4	medium-sized	TRBJ1-2	CASSLANYGYTF
TRBV4-2	medium-sized	TRBJ2-2	CASRPASGSLTGELFF
TRBV7-9	medium-sized	TRBJ2-7	CASSLLSGRGSYEQYF
TRBV2	.	TRBJ1-1	CASSEGQLNTEAFF
TRBV20-1	medium-sized	TRBJ1-1	CSARELQPRPEAFF
TRBV6-2/TRBV6-3	.	TRBJ2-5	CASSEDQETQYF
TRBV25-1	.	TRBJ1-2	CASSNFARAGGYTF
TRBV20-1	.	TRBJ2-1	CSAKTSRSRNEQFF
TRBV13	.	TRBJ2-4	CASSARGTQGIEYIQYF
TRBV29-1	medium-sized	TRBJ2-7	CSVREGTDEQYF
TRBV20-1	medium-sized	TRBJ1-2	CSPGTGDNYGYTF
TRBV29-1	medium-sized	TRBJ2-1	CSVVGGQYNEQFF